The 21 T cell receptor beta chains presented below share a single source sample, sequenced in a study of T cells in Graves' hyperthyroidism and ophthalmopathy. RNA transcripts provided the source from which TCR beta CDR3 regions were amplified. Researchers ran a first-round RT-PCR on the TCR CDR3 using the HTBI primer set. Each CDR3 protein gets one entry after TCRdb re-called the multiplex PCR reads with MiXCR. Of about 290,000 distinct CDR3 sequences listed, approximately 15% are singletons. Sequencing used blood. All receptors derive from a woman between 40 and 50 years old with Graves' hyperthyroidism.

In its sample, this clonotype was seen many times. J is TRBJ2-1 and V is TRBV20-1, with 7 bases matching TRBD1. V was clipped by 6 bases and J by 4 bases; unmatched bases: 12. Germline V gives CDR1 DFQATT, CDR2 SNEGSKA (reference sequence). The CDR3 totals 15 residues. Here the CDR3 reads CSAASSRGNYNEQFF. In DNA, the CDR3 is TGCAGTGCCGCGAGCAGCAGGGGGAATTACAATGAGCAGTTCTTC.

The genes are TRBV30 and TRBJ2-2; D not certain. Trimming took 2 bases from V and 0 from J, leaving 10 bases between them. CDR3 length: 15 residues. Germline V CDR1 and CDR2: GTSNPN, SVGIG (reference sequence). The CDR3 region is CAWSYPKANTGELFF. For the CDR3, the DNA is TGTGCCTGGAGTTACCCTAAGGCGAACACCGGGGAGCTGTTTTTT.

The V gene is TRBV7-2, the J gene TRBJ1-1; D gene ambiguous. V dropped 0 bases and J dropped 3 bases, with 8 bases sitting between them. The CDR3 is 14 residues long. Germline CDR1 SGHTA, CDR2 FQGNSA. The CDR3 sequence: CASSLAAGDTEAFF. CDR3 DNA sequence: TGTGCCAGCAGCTTAGCGGCAGGAGACACTGAAGCTTTCTTT. The full variable domain, completed using reference TRBV7-2 and TRBJ1-1, is GAGVSQSPSNKVTEKGKDVELRCDPISGHTALYWYRQSLGQGLEFLIYFQGNSAPDKSGLPSDRFSAERTGGSVSTLTIQRTQQEDSAVYLCASSLAAGDTEAFFGQGTRLTVV.

This clonotype was detected ten times or more. The V gene is TRBV6-5, the J gene TRBJ2-3; 10 positions match TRBD2. CDR1 MNHEY and CDR2 SVGAGI come from the germline V gene. This CDR3 is 15 amino acids long. V lost 2 bases to trimming and J lost 1 base; unmatched junction nucleotides: 0. In nucleotides, the CDR3 is TGTGCCAGCAGTTACGGACTAGCGGGCACAGATACGCAGTATTTT. This codes for CASSYGLAGTDTQYF.

This clonotype was found many times. The chain has TRBV12-3 or TRBV12-4 and TRBJ1-1, with D perhaps matching TRBD1 (5 bases). This CDR3 has 13 amino acids. V lost 8 bases and J lost 0, with 10 bases in between. The CDR3 bases are TGTGCCAGCGCCGCGACAGTGAACACTGAAGCTTTCTTT. This sequence encodes CASAATVNTEAFF.

This clonotype was observed a handful of times. This chain links TRBV10-3 with TRBJ2-5, with D perhaps TRBD1 (6 bases). The germline gives CDR1 ENHRY, CDR2 SYGVKD. V lost 6 bases to trimming and J lost 5 bases, with 16 bases between them. The CDR3 totals 14 residues. CDR3 DNA: TGTGCCATCAGAGGGGGATCGGGCGGGGAGACCCAGTACTTC. Translating gives CAIRGGSGGETQYF.

This clonotype was seen ten or more times. The chain couples TRBV20-1 to TRBJ2-3; D gene ambiguous. The CDR3 is 15 amino acids. Germline V gene sequence: CDR1 DFQATT, CDR2 SNEGSKA (reference sequence). The V and J ends lost 1 base and 2 bases respectively, with 13 bases between them. The CDR3, as DNA: TGCAGTGCTAGAGTTAAGGAGACGTCCACAGATACGCAGTATTTT. It is translated as CSARVKETSTDTQYF.

The V call is TRBV20-1, the J call TRBJ1-4, with 7 nucleotides matching TRBD1. CDR3 length: 19 residues. With V trimmed by 1 base and J by 4 bases, 18 bases remained unmatched. Germline values: CDR1 DFQATT, CDR2 SNEGSKA (reference sequence). The CDR3 DNA reads TGCAGTGCTAGAGTTCCTTCGGGACAGCGGCTTCTCCGTAATGAAAAACTGTTTTTT. It translates to CSARVPSGQRLLRNEKLFF.

This clonotype turned up a few times. This rearrangement joins TRBV15 to TRBJ2-4; no definite D call. CDR3 length: 17 residues. CDR1 is LNHNV, CDR2 YYDKDF, per germline (reference sequence). The V end lost 1 base, the J end lost 6 bases, and 19 bases lay between the germline ends. The CDR3 sequence is CATSRGGLLGHGNIQYF. For the CDR3, the DNA is TGTGCCACCAGCAGAGGAGGCTTATTGGGTCATGGAAACATTCAGTACTTC.

This chain links TRBV15 with TRBJ2-5; weak D call: TRBD2 (5 bases). Looked up from germline, CDR1 is LNHNV and CDR2 is YYDKDF (reference sequence). Trimming removed 1 base at V and 13 bases at J, with 13 bases between. The length of the CDR3 is 12 residues. Here the CDR3 DNA reads TGTGCCACCAGCAGAGCCCCGGACTCACCGTACTTC. It yields the protein CATSRAPDSPYF.

This clonotype occurred many times. The rearrangement links TRBV7-9 to TRBJ2-1; 8 nucleotides match TRBD2. This CDR3 comprises 16 residues. V lost 1 base to trimming and J lost 4 bases; unmatched junction nucleotides: 6. Looked up from germline, CDR1 is SEHNR and CDR2 is FQNEAQ (reference sequence). The CDR3 spells CASSLVGAGVYNEQFF. The CDR3, as DNA: TGTGCCAGCAGCTTAGTCGGAGCGGGAGTTTACAATGAGCAGTTCTTC.

This clonotype was seen at least ten times. This sequence joins TRBV6-1 and TRBJ2-1, with D possibly being TRBD1 (5 bases). The germline CDR1 and CDR2 sequences are MNHNS and SASEGT. The CDR3 totals 13 residues. Trimming took off 7 bases at V and 7 bases at J, with 14 bases between the two ends. CDR3 loop: CASTQRGHNEQFF. In nucleotides, the CDR3 is TGTGCCAGCACCCAAAGGGGTCATAATGAGCAGTTCTTC.

This clonotype occurred a few times. The CDR3 here is CASRPTFTGDIGGGYTF. The CDR3 DNA reads as TGCGCCAGCAGGCCCACTTTCACAGGGGATATAGGCGGGGGCTACACCTTC. The genes are TRBV4-1 and TRBJ1-2, with 7 positions matching TRBD1. The germline CDR1 and CDR2 sequences are MGHRA and YSYEKL. V lost 6 bases and J lost 8; bases outside the gene matches: 21. This CDR3 has 17 residues.

This clonotype has ten or more counts. This sequence joins TRBV6-1 and TRBJ2-5; TRBD2 aligns across 11 bases. There are 16 residues in the CDR3. V shed 5 bases, J shed 4 bases, and the junction held 9 bases outside the gene matches. From germline, CDR1 is MNHNS and CDR2 SASEGT. The CDR3 protein is CASSRSSGRALETQYF. For the CDR3, the DNA is TGTGCCAGCAGTCGAAGTAGCGGGAGGGCCTTAGAGACCCAGTACTTC.

This clonotype was seen many times. V usage is TRBV5-1 and J usage is TRBJ1-4; D is unclear. The germline V and J ends were trimmed by 0 bases and 8 bases, with 11 bases remaining between them. Germline assignment: CDR1 SGHRS and CDR2 YFSETQ. The CDR3 consists of 14 residues. The CDR3 protein is CASSLGGVDEKLFF. The CDR3 DNA reads TGCGCCAGCAGCTTGGGGGGAGTTGACGAAAAACTGTTTTTT.

This clonotype has at least ten counts. CDR3 protein: CASSFSASNEQFF. The CDR3 DNA reads TGTGCCAGCAGTTTTAGCGCCAGTAATGAGCAGTTCTTC. J is TRBJ2-1 and V is TRBV12-3 or TRBV12-4; D might be TRBD2 (5 bases). V was trimmed by 3 bases and J by 7 bases, leaving 10 bases between them. The CDR3 totals 13 residues.

This clonotype has at least ten counts. V gene TRBV6-1 combines with J gene TRBJ2-1, with TRBD1 matching 7 bases. V gave up 6 bases and J gave up 10 bases; unmatched junction bases: 3. Germline V gene sequence: CDR1 MNHNS, CDR2 SASEGT. The CDR3 runs 11 residues. The CDR3 loop reads CASSTGVEQFF. In DNA form, the CDR3 reads TGTGCCAGCAGCACAGGGGTCGAGCAGTTCTTC.

This clonotype was seen ten or more times. The J gene is TRBJ1-1, the V gene TRBV28; the D gene is possibly TRBD1 (5 bases). Trimming took off 2 bases at V and 4 bases at J, with 17 bases between the two ends. The CDR3 sequence is 16 residues long. CDR1 is MDHEN, CDR2 SYDVKM, per germline. CDR3 sequence (DNA): TGTGCCAGCAGTTTAGAGGAGGGCGCAGGGTCCACTGAAGCTTTCTTT. It is translated as CASSLEEGAGSTEAFF.

In this sample, this clonotype turned up many times. The CDR3 coding sequence is TGTGCCAGCTCACCGGGATGGGGACCAGATACGCAGTATTTT. This translates into CASSPGWGPDTQYF. The J gene is TRBJ2-3, the V gene TRBV18; D tentatively fits TRBD1 or TRBD2 (5 bases each). V shed 3 bases and J shed 4 bases, with 11 bases lying between them. CDR1 KGHSH and CDR2 LQKENI come from the germline V gene. This CDR3 is built from 14 residues.

The table lists this clonotype with a few counts. The rearrangement joins TRBV6-1 to TRBJ2-5, with a weak D call TRBD1 (6 bases). The CDR3 is 14 residues long. The germline gives CDR1 MNHNS, CDR2 SASEGT. V was clipped by 5 bases and J by 5 bases, with 15 bases between them. CDR3 loop: CASSPRTAGETQYF. The CDR3 DNA reads TGTGCCAGCAGTCCCCGGACAGCTGGGGAGACCCAGTACTTC.

As to this clonotype: The junction shows a germline mismatch at one end, possibly a read error. The rearrangement links TRBV7-9 to TRBJ1-2; no clear D. This CDR3 is built from 15 residues. Germline loops: CDR1 SEHNR, CDR2 FQNEAQ (reference sequence). The DNA of the CDR3 is TGTGCCGGCAGCTTCAGTTATGGCCGAAACTATGGCTACACCTTC. This gives the protein CAGSFSYGRNYGYTF.